This T cell receptor beta chain was sequenced in a study of blood T cell repertoires in COVID-19. Study in general: The origin of the acute and convalescent COVID-19 samples was the United States, Italy and Spain. T cells, B-cell-depleted T cells, or PBMCs provided the cDNA or gDNA that served as material.

This CDR3 is built from 19 residues. Unmatched junction bases numbered 14, after V lost 5 bases and J lost 0 bases. Per the germline V gene, CDR1 is MDHEN and CDR2 is SYDVKM. Source study methods: The authors estimated nucleated cell counts from reference gene primer amplification. Assay used: immunoSEQ multiplex PCR; TCRdb lists only in-frame clones, some missing. From that table come the V and J calls and clone size; the DNA was used to work out D and trimming. This sample yields 140,000 or so clones, of which 60% to 85% are seen a single time; about 8.6% belongs to the top ten. The TCR was taken from a man between 50 and 59 years old with active or convalescent COVID-19. Sequenced material: peripheral blood. The chain recombines TRBV28 with TRBJ2-4, with 9 bases matching TRBD2. In nucleotides, the CDR3 is TGTGCCAGCAGTCAACTTAGCGGGAGAGGGAGGGGAGCCAAAAACATTCAGTACTTC. This encodes CASSQLSGRGRGAKNIQYF.